These 31 T cell receptor beta chains share one sample of origin, sequenced in a study of identical twins. TCRdb analysed the 5' RACE reads with MiXCR anew, one entry per CDR3 protein. The repertoire holds 1.5 million to 2 million distinct CDR3 sequences, with about 31% as singletons. Specimen: cord blood. Receptors were obtained from a newborn girl in good health.

In DNA form, the CDR3 reads TGTGCCAGCAGTTTATCTTACGGTAGCTATAATCAGCCCCAGCATTTT. It encodes CASSLSYGSYNQPQHF. This chain connects TRBV27 to TRBJ1-5; D call uncertain. This CDR3 is built from 16 residues. Germline CDR1 MNHEY, CDR2 SMNVEV (reference sequence). The ends were cut back, 0 bases at V and 4 bases at J, with 13 bases in the middle.

The chain combines TRBV5-1 with TRBJ1-2; TRBD1 matches at 11 bases. This CDR3 has 16 residues. Germline trimming cut 4 bases from V and 5 bases from J; bases unmatched to any gene: 10. Germline-derived CDR1 and CDR2 are SGHRS and YFSETQ. This CDR3 is CASSTSEDRGRYGYTF. The CDR3 nucleotides are TGCGCCAGCAGCACGTCGGAGGACAGGGGGCGTTATGGCTACACCTTC.

This clonotype was observed a handful of times. The chain is built from TRBV5-1 and TRBJ2-3; 8 bases fit TRBD2. The germline gives CDR1 SGHRS, CDR2 YFSETQ. CDR3 length equals 15 residues. J lost 4 bases, V lost 0 bases, and 4 bases had no gene match. CDR3 DNA: TGCGCCAGCAGCTTGGCTTACGGGGGGGCAGATACGCAGTATTTT. This encodes CASSLAYGGADTQYF.

The genes are TRBV12-5 and TRBJ2-7; 10 bases match TRBD2. This CDR3 is 18 amino acids long. V was pared by 2 bases and J by 2 bases, with 12 bases of the junction left unmatched. From germline, CDR1 is LGHNT and CDR2 FRNRAP. As DNA, the CDR3 is TGTGCTAGTGGTTTGAGCCAGGGGCTAGCGGGGGAAACCTACGAGCAGTACTTC. This gives the protein CASGLSQGLAGETYEQYF.

The CDR3 region has the DNA TGTGCCATCCCACAGGGGGTAAGTTCACCCCTCCACTTT. Translation: CAIPQGVSSPLHF. This chain uses TRBV10-3 with TRBJ1-6, with 8 bases matching TRBD1. The CDR3 runs 13 residues. CDR1 and CDR2 from the germline V gene are ENHRY and SYGVKD. V dropped 8 bases and J dropped 9; count of bases not matched to a gene: 6.

The chain has TRBV6-5 and TRBJ1-4, with D perhaps TRBD1 (6 bases). Trimming took 2 bases from V and 5 from J, leaving 12 bases between them. The length of the CDR3 is 15 residues. Germline V gene lookup returns CDR1 MNHEY and CDR2 SVGAGI. CDR3 bases: TGTGCCAGCAGTTACGTCCGGGGGCCCAATGAAAAACTGTTTTTT. As protein: CASSYVRGPNEKLFF.

This clonotype appeared a few times. The rearrangement links TRBV7-9 to TRBJ2-7; D is uncertain. Germline-derived CDR1 and CDR2 are SEHNR and FQNEAQ (reference sequence). CDR3 length: 15 residues. The V and J ends lost 1 base and 2 bases respectively, with 12 bases between them. The CDR3 region is CASSLGSGVTYEQYF. DNA of the CDR3: TGTGCCAGCAGCTTAGGGTCAGGTGTCACCTACGAGCAGTACTTC.

This chain uses TRBV5-1 with TRBJ2-3; D not resolved. The CDR3 has 16 amino acids. Looked up from germline, CDR1 is SGHRS and CDR2 is YFSETQ. The V end was cut by 4 bases, the J end by 1 base, with 16 bases between. The CDR3 DNA sequence: TGCGCCAGCAGCATGCTAACTGTGACACGCACAGATACGCAGTATTTT. Protein: CASSMLTVTRTDTQYF.

This chain joins TRBV10-3 and TRBJ2-3; possible D gene TRBD2, 7 bases. Germline assignment: CDR1 ENHRY and CDR2 SYGVKD. V dropped 6 bases and J dropped 1 base, with 8 bases sitting between them. This CDR3 has 13 residues. The CDR3 DNA is TGTGCCATCAGAGGGGGGGGCACAGATACGCAGTATTTT. It yields the protein CAIRGGGTDTQYF.

V and J are TRBV20-1 and TRBJ2-1; 8 nucleotides align to TRBD2. The J call may be mistaken, given a closer DNA end match to TRBJ2-7. Germline lookup yields CDR1 DFQATT and CDR2 SNEGSKA (reference sequence). The CDR3 has 15 residues. The DNA of the CDR3 is TGCAGTGCTAGAGATTGGACTAGCTCCTACAATGAGCAGTACTTC. Translated: CSARDWTSSYNEQYF.

V is TRBV5-8 and J is TRBJ1-2, with D unclear. V was pared by 8 bases and J by 3 bases, with 11 bases between. The CDR3 spans 12 residues. The germline gives CDR1 SGHTS, CDR2 YDEGEE. CDR3 sequence: CARSRTHYGYTF. CDR3 bases: TGTGCCAGGAGCAGGACTCACTATGGCTACACCTTC.

The V and J genes are TRBV4-1 and TRBJ2-7; D perhaps matches TRBD2 (6 bases). The V gene's germline CDR1 is MGHRA and CDR2 YSYEKL. The CDR3 extends over 16 amino acids. V was cut by 1 base and J by 0 bases, with 13 bases left in between. CDR3 sequence (DNA): TGCGCCAGCAGCCAAGGGCGGGCGGGGCCCTCCTACGAGCAGTACTTC. Protein sequence: CASSQGRAGPSYEQYF.

The chain links TRBV10-1 to TRBJ2-5; 8 bases match TRBD1. The tail of the sequence fits TRBJ2-7 better, so the J call may be wrong. The CDR3 contains 13 residues. CDR1 WNHNN and CDR2 SYGVQD come from the germline V gene (reference sequence). CDR3 sequence: CASKGTGPSEQYF. In nucleotides, the CDR3 is TGCGCCAGCAAGGGGACAGGACCCTCCGAGCAGTACTTC.

This chain uses TRBV7-9 with TRBJ2-5; D uncertain. Germline V gene sequence: CDR1 SEHNR, CDR2 FQNEAQ (reference sequence). The CDR3 sequence is 14 residues long. V was pared by 2 bases and J by 0 bases, with 7 bases between. The CDR3 reads CASSLTRYQETQYF. The CDR3 DNA follows: TGTGCCAGCAGCTTAACCCGATACCAAGAGACCCAGTACTTC.

The chain combines TRBV29-1 with TRBJ1-2; 8 positions match TRBD1. From germline, CDR1 is SQVTM and CDR2 ANQGSEA. V dropped 6 bases and J dropped 6; count of bases not matched to a gene: 12. There are 14 residues in the CDR3. CDR3 DNA: TGCAGCGTAGACACCATTGGACAGGGAGATGGCTACACCTTC. Encoded protein: CSVDTIGQGDGYTF.

This clonotype appeared many times. The V call is TRBV4-1, the J call TRBJ1-2, with 7 bases fitting TRBD1. Germline CDR1 and CDR2: MGHRA and YSYEKL. Trimming at V came to 4 bases and at J to 2 bases, leaving 4 bases not matched to a gene. The CDR3 extends over 14 amino acids. The CDR3 bases are TGCGCCAGCAGCCCTGGGACAGAAAACTATGGCTACACCTTC. Amino acids: CASSPGTENYGYTF.

This clonotype occurred a few times. The rearrangement joins TRBV28 to TRBJ1-1; D remains unclear. The CDR3 is made up of 16 amino acids. Germline V lookup: CDR1 MDHEN, CDR2 SYDVKM. Trimming cost V 5 bases and J 8 bases, with 24 bases left between them. CDR3 nucleotide sequence: TGTGCCAGCAGTCGGGCTCCCTCCACCCGTAGAAACGAAGCTTTCTTT. Amino acids: CASSRAPSTRRNEAFF.

Many counts were recorded for this clonotype. V usage is TRBV20-1 and J usage is TRBJ2-1, with 9 bases matching TRBD2. CDR3 size: 14 residues. The V segment lost 3 bases and the J segment 9 bases; nucleotides outside the gene matches: 9. CDR1 is DFQATT and CDR2 is SNEGSKA in the germline V gene (reference sequence). The CDR3 loop is CSASSSSGAVEQFF. The DNA of the CDR3 is TGCAGTGCTAGTTCATCTAGCGGGGCGGTTGAGCAGTTCTTC.

The chain has TRBV4-2 and TRBJ1-1; a possible D gene is TRBD1 (5 bases). V was trimmed by 4 bases and J by 10 bases, leaving 16 bases between them. This CDR3 is built from 13 residues. Germline values: CDR1 LGHNA, CDR2 YNFKEQ. CDR3 sequence reads: CASSRDRDVGAFF. The CDR3 DNA reads TGTGCCAGCAGCCGAGATCGGGACGTGGGAGCTTTCTTT.

The chain has TRBV20-1 and TRBJ1-1; 8 bases line up with TRBD1. Germline CDR1 is DFQATT and CDR2 is SNEGSKA (reference sequence). The V segment lost 1 base and the J segment 3 bases; nucleotides outside the gene matches: 7. The CDR3 is made up of 15 amino acids. The CDR3 region is CSARALRQGHTEAFF. Written as DNA, the CDR3 is TGCAGTGCTAGAGCCCTCCGACAGGGGCACACTGAAGCTTTCTTT.

This sequence joins TRBV10-3 and TRBJ2-3; TRBD2 matches 7 bases. Germline CDR1 ENHRY, CDR2 SYGVKD. This CDR3 contains 16 residues. J was trimmed by 1 base and V by 0 bases; bases with no gene match: 4. The CDR3 loop is CAISESKRGGTDTQYF. CDR3 nucleotides: TGTGCCATCAGTGAGTCTAAGCGGGGAGGCACAGATACGCAGTATTTT.

The CDR3 DNA reads as TGTGCCAGCAGCGCCACCTCTTCTGGAAACACCATATATTTT. Protein sequence: CASSATSSGNTIYF. J is TRBJ1-3 and V is TRBV7-2; D is unclear. The germline V gene has CDR1 SGHTA and CDR2 FQGNSA. The CDR3 has 14 amino acids. Trimming took 5 bases from V and 1 from J, leaving 9 bases between them. Using reference TRBV7-2 and TRBJ1-3 for the parts outside the CDR3, the full variable domain is GAGVSQSPSNKVTEKGKDVELRCDPISGHTALYWYRQSLGQGLEFLIYFQGNSAPDKSGLPSDRFSAERTGGSVSTLTIQRTQQEDSAVYLCASSATSSGNTIYFGEGSWLTVV.

This clonotype was found a few times. This chain uses TRBV20-1 with TRBJ2-1, with 12 bases matching TRBD2. J lost 4 bases, V lost 0 bases, and 4 bases had no gene match. The CDR3 is 16 amino acids. Germline V gene sequence: CDR1 DFQATT, CDR2 SNEGSKA (reference sequence). The chain's CDR3 is CSARERTSGIYNEQFF. CDR3 coding DNA: TGCAGTGCTAGAGAAAGGACTAGCGGGATATACAATGAGCAGTTCTTC.

As for this clonotype: A much larger clone lies a single base off, so this may be a read error. The genes are TRBV27 and TRBJ2-5; a possible D gene is TRBD1 (6 bases). This CDR3 comprises 15 residues. Trimming removed 2 bases at V and 11 bases at J, with 21 bases between. Germline V lookup: CDR1 MNHEY, CDR2 SMNVEV (reference sequence). Here the CDR3 reads CASSLRGIGGNEQYF. The CDR3 nucleotides are TGTGCCAGCAGTTTAAGAGGTATAGGGGGAAATGAGCAGTACTTC.

This chain joins TRBV5-1 and TRBJ2-5, with 7 bases that match TRBD2. The CDR3 contains 11 residues. Germline-derived CDR1 and CDR2 are SGHRS and YFSETQ. With V trimmed by 0 bases and J by 10 bases, 0 bases remained unmatched. The CDR3 here is CASSLERDQYF. The CDR3, as DNA: TGCGCCAGCAGCTTGGAGCGGGACCAGTACTTC.

The gene calls are TRBV10-2 and TRBJ2-7; TRBD2 is a possible D gene (5 bases). CDR1 and CDR2 (germline): WSHSY, SAAADI. Trimming removed 4 bases from V and 1 base from J, with 11 bases in between. The CDR3 is 14 amino acids. DNA for the CDR3: TGCGCCAGCAGTGCCGGACTGGTTTCCTACGAGCAGTACTTC. Amino acid sequence: CASSAGLVSYEQYF.

The gene calls are TRBV28 and TRBJ2-5; D possibly matches TRBD1 or TRBD2 (5 bases each). The CDR3 contains 13 residues. CDR1 and CDR2 from the germline V gene are MDHEN and SYDVKM. The V end was cut by 6 bases, the J end by 4 bases, with 12 bases between. The CDR3, as DNA: TGTGCCAGCAGAGTAAGAGGGGCAGAGACCCAGTACTTC. This sequence encodes CASRVRGAETQYF.

This chain uses TRBV4-2 with TRBJ2-2; D unresolved. The CDR3 contains 15 residues. In germline, CDR1 is LGHNA, CDR2 YNFKEQ. Trimming stripped 1 base from V and 0 bases from J, with 6 bases between. CDR3 loop: CASSQGITNTGELFF. CDR3 DNA: TGTGCCAGCAGCCAAGGGATTACGAACACCGGGGAGCTGTTTTTT.

This clonotype was detected only a few times. One end of the junction is discordant with germline, which a read error may explain. The V call is TRBV3-1, the J call TRBJ2-7; D uncertain. Germline V CDR1 and CDR2: LGHDT, YNNKEL (reference sequence). The CDR3 consists of 12 residues. The DNA of the CDR3 is TGTGCCAGCAGCCAAGCCGCCTACGGGCAGTACTTC. Encoded protein: CASSQAAYGQYF.

The chain combines TRBV4-1 with TRBJ1-1; no clear D gene. The germline gives CDR1 MGHRA, CDR2 YSYEKL. CDR3 length: 17 residues. V lost 4 bases, J lost 1 base, and 19 bases lay in between. CDR3 in DNA: TGCGCCAGCAGCCCAAGCGCAGTCCTCCAGGAGAACACTGAAGCTTTCTTT. It translates to CASSPSAVLQENTEAFF.

This clonotype was counted once. The rearrangement links TRBV7-9 to TRBJ2-1, with 11 bases identical to TRBD1. Germline loops: CDR1 SEHNR, CDR2 FQNEAQ (reference sequence). V gave up 5 bases and J gave up 6 bases; unmatched junction bases: 6. CDR3 length: 15 amino acids. Here the CDR3 reads CASSPLDRGLNEQFF. DNA for the CDR3: TGTGCCAGCAGCCCCCTGGACAGGGGGCTCAATGAGCAGTTCTTC.